Following are 32 T cell receptor beta chains from one sample sequenced in a study of lung T cells in sarcoidosis with Löfgren's syndrome. TCRdb itself ran the reads through MiXCR, one entry per CDR3 protein. The sample holds 2,000 to 3,000 distinct CDR3 sequences; roughly 19% are singletons and the top ten take about a quarter. The source material was CD4+ T cells from bronchoalveolar lavage. These receptors originate from a human donor with sarcoidosis (Löfgren's syndrome or another form), or a control subject (not recorded which).

This clonotype is labeled as medium-sized. This sequence joins TRBV20-1 and TRBJ2-1; D remains ambiguous. V lost 6 bases and J lost 3, with 15 bases in between. The CDR3 spans 14 residues. Germline lookup yields CDR1 DFQATT and CDR2 SNEGSKA (reference sequence). This CDR3 is CSASWWRSYNEQFF. Written as DNA, the CDR3 is TGCAGTGCCAGCTGGTGGCGGAGCTACAATGAGCAGTTCTTC.

As concerns this clonotype: Being one base from a much bigger clone, this may be a read error. This chain links TRBV11-2 with TRBJ2-1; 10 nucleotides align to TRBD1. Trimming took 6 bases from V and 4 from J; bases not matched to a gene: 9. Germline V CDR1 and CDR2: SGHAT, FQNNGV. CDR3 length: 16 residues. The CDR3: CASRRMDRGSYNEQFF. The CDR3 coding sequence is TGTGCCAGCAGACGAATGGACAGGGGGTCTTACAATGAGCAGTTCTTC.

For this clonotype: The junction shows a germline mismatch at one end, possibly a read error. The chain recombines TRBV11-2 with TRBJ2-1; 8 bases fit TRBD2. Looked up from germline, CDR1 is SGHAT and CDR2 is FQNNGV. The CDR3 loop spans 17 amino acids. CDR3 coding DNA: TGCGCCAGCAGTCCAAGCGGGAGCGCATGGTCCTACAATGAGCGGTTCTTC. Translation gives CASSPSGSAWSYNERFF.

This clonotype is deemed medium-sized. The chain links TRBV7-2 to TRBJ1-1, with D hard to call. V was cut by 4 bases and J by 1 base, with 10 bases left in between. CDR3 length: 14 amino acids. Germline CDR1 reads SGHTA; CDR2 reads FQGNSA. CDR3 region: CASSSPPGNTEAFF. The CDR3 bases are TGTGCCAGCAGCTCCCCCCCGGGGAACACTGAAGCTTTCTTT. The variable domain in full, completed from reference TRBV7-2 and TRBJ1-1, reads GAGVSQSPSNKVTEKGKDVELRCDPISGHTALYWYRQSLGQGLEFLIYFQGNSAPDKSGLPSDRFSAERTGGSVSTLTIQRTQQEDSAVYLCASSSPPGNTEAFFGQGTRLTVV.

For this clonotype: Likely a read error: the CDR3 ends without its conserved phenylalanine or tryptophan. The V call is TRBV12-5, the J call TRBJ2-1; 14 nucleotides line up with TRBD2. After removal of 1 base from V and 5 bases from J, the junction contained 4 bases not matched to a gene. The CDR3 is 17 amino acids. Germline V gives CDR1 LGHNT, CDR2 FRNRAP. CDR3 bases: TGTGCTAGTGGTTTGGGGACTAGCGGGAGGATCGACAATGAGCAGTTCCTC. Protein sequence: CASGLGTSGRIDNEQFL.

In its sample, this clonotype ranks as medium-sized. The genes are TRBV7-2 and TRBJ1-1, with D possibly matching TRBD1 (5 bases). The CDR3 is made up of 16 amino acids. Germline V lookup: CDR1 SGHTA, CDR2 FQGNSA. V was shortened by 0 bases and J by 4 bases, with 15 bases between the two germline ends. This CDR3 reads CASSLAGDRSRTEAFF. The DNA for the CDR3 is TGTGCCAGCAGCTTAGCGGGGGATCGGAGTCGCACTGAAGCTTTCTTT.

Sample share makes this clonotype medium-sized. The chain is built from TRBV7-2 and TRBJ2-7; the D gene is possibly TRBD1 (6 bases). V lost 4 bases and J lost 0, with 16 bases in between. CDR3 length: 16 residues. CDR1 is SGHTA and CDR2 is FQGNSA in the germline V gene. The CDR3 sequence: CASSSPRTARSYEQYF. Written as DNA, the CDR3 is TGTGCCAGCAGCTCACCTCGGACAGCCCGCTCCTACGAGCAGTACTTC.

Notes on this clonotype: At one of its ends the junction is not consistent with the germline gene, which may arise from a read error. The chain links TRBV20-1 to TRBJ2-1; 13 nucleotides match TRBD2. Per germline, CDR1 DFQATT and CDR2 SNEGSKA (reference sequence). CDR3 size: 15 residues. The CDR3 DNA reads TGCAGTGCTCCCCGGACTAGCGGGAGTCACAGTGAGCGGTTCTTC. Translation gives CSAPRTSGSHSERFF.

This clonotype is termed medium-sized. The chain carries TRBV6-6 and TRBJ1-4, with no clear D. With 2 bases removed from V and 0 bases from J, the gap between germline ends came to 7 bases. The CDR3 totals 15 residues. Germline CDR1 is MNHNY and CDR2 is SVGAGI (reference sequence). CDR3 DNA sequence: TGTGCCAGCAGTTACCAGGCAGCAACTAATGAAAAACTGTTTTTT. Amino acids: CASSYQAATNEKLFF.

The V gene is TRBV11-2, the J gene TRBJ2-3; D not certain. Trimming stripped 5 bases from V and 5 bases from J, with 14 bases between. The CDR3 runs to 14 residues. Germline V gene lookup returns CDR1 SGHAT and CDR2 FQNNGV. The CDR3 DNA is TGTGCCAGCAGCGTACGGTGGGCGCGAGATACGCAGTATTTT. Residues: CASSVRWARDTQYF.

Note on this clonotype: This may come from a read error, since a much larger clone is one base off. V and J are TRBV12-3 or TRBV12-4 and TRBJ1-6; D gene unclear. The germline V and J ends were trimmed by 8 bases and 9 bases, with 11 bases remaining between them. The CDR3 totals 12 residues. The chain's CDR3 is CASRHDTSPLHF. CDR3 in DNA: TGTGCCAGCCGACACGATACTTCACCCCTCCACTTT.

A note on this clonotype: A single base separates this from a much larger clone, so it may be a read error. V and J are TRBV9 and TRBJ2-5, with a tentative D call TRBD1 (5 bases). Germline V gene lookup returns CDR1 SGDLS and CDR2 YYNGEE. The CDR3 has 14 residues. The CDR3 DNA follows: TGTGCCGGCAGCGTAGACAGAACACAAGAGACCCAGTACTTC. It codes for CAGSVDRTQETQYF.

This clonotype was seen at least ten times. A single base separates this from a much larger clone, so it may be a read error. The V and J genes are TRBV11-2 and TRBJ2-3; weak D call: TRBD1 (6 bases). V was trimmed by 3 bases and J by 11 bases, leaving 12 bases between them. This CDR3 has 12 amino acids. Looked up from germline, CDR1 is SGHAT and CDR2 is FQNNGV. CDR3 sequence: CASSFPGGLQYF. The CDR3 DNA reads TGTGCCAGCAGCTTCCCTGGGGGCCTGCAGTATTTT.

This clonotype qualifies as medium-sized (0.01 to 0.1%). The chain uses TRBV20-1 and TRBJ2-1; 7 bases fit TRBD2. The CDR3 totals 15 residues. Trimming took 5 bases from V and 4 from J; bases not matched to a gene: 11. Germline V gives CDR1 DFQATT, CDR2 SNEGSKA (reference sequence). CDR3 sequence (DNA): TGCAGTGCTTATAGTCCCCTAGCGGAATACAATGAGCAGTTCTTC. Its protein is CSAYSPLAEYNEQFF.

This clonotype was detected ten times or more. V gene TRBV24-1 combines with J gene TRBJ2-7; D is unclear. Germline CDR1 reads KGHDR; CDR2 reads SFDVKD. V was cut by 4 bases and J by 2 bases, with 14 bases left in between. This CDR3 has 15 residues. CDR3 in amino acids: CATSESPGRTYEQYF. In DNA form, the CDR3 reads TGTGCCACCAGTGAGAGTCCGGGCAGGACCTACGAGCAGTACTTC.

By frequency in the sample, this clonotype is medium-sized. The chain is built from TRBV25-1 and TRBJ2-1, with 9 bases identical to TRBD2. Trimming took 3 bases from V and 6 from J; bases not matched to a gene: 9. CDR1 MGHDK and CDR2 SYGVNS come from the germline V gene. The CDR3 runs 16 residues. The CDR3 region has the DNA TGTGCCAGCAGTGAGAGGGTAGCGGGAGATCGCAATGAGCAGTTCTTC. It yields the protein CASSERVAGDRNEQFF.

This clonotype was counted many times. This chain links TRBV19 with TRBJ2-5; 7 bases match TRBD1. The CDR3 has 15 amino acids. With V trimmed by 4 bases and J by 2 bases, 7 bases remained unmatched. Germline V lookup: CDR1 LNHDA, CDR2 SQIVND (reference sequence). CDR3 region: CASSRFPGQQETQYF. As DNA, the CDR3 is TGTGCCAGTAGTAGATTCCCGGGACAGCAAGAGACCCAGTACTTC.

By frequency in the sample, this clonotype is large. V usage is TRBV2 and J usage is TRBJ1-1; D uncertain. The CDR3 runs to 13 residues. In germline, CDR1 is SNHLY, CDR2 FYNNEI. V was pared by 1 base and J by 1 base, with 4 bases between. Here the CDR3 DNA reads TGTGCCAGCAGTGAAGGAGAGAACACTGAAGCTTTCTTT. Translation: CASSEGENTEAFF.

Relative to its sample, this clonotype is medium-sized. V and J are TRBV6-2 or TRBV6-3 and TRBJ2-2; no definite D call. V lost 1 base to trimming and J lost 6 bases, with 3 bases between them. The CDR3 has 12 amino acids. The V gene's germline CDR1 is MNHEY and CDR2 SVGEGT. The CDR3 DNA reads as TGTGCCAGCAGTTACTTCGCCGGGGAGCTGTTTTTT. Amino acids: CASSYFAGELFF.

By proportion, this clonotype is medium-sized (0.01 to 0.1%). The CDR3 sequence: CATSRDKVVRVQFF. The DNA for the CDR3 is TGTGCCACCAGCAGAGATAAGGTGGTGAGGGTGCAGTTCTTC. The chain is built from TRBV15 and TRBJ2-1, with a weak D call TRBD2 (5 bases). CDR3 length: 14 amino acids. Trimming removed 0 bases from V and 12 bases from J, with 15 bases in between. Germline V gene data show CDR1 as LNHNV and CDR2 as YYDKDF (reference sequence).

In its sample, this clonotype ranks as medium-sized. The rearrangement joins TRBV2 to TRBJ2-3; D call uncertain. Trimming pared 11 bases from V and 0 bases from J, leaving 12 bases between. Germline assignment: CDR1 SNHLY and CDR2 FYNNEI. CDR3 size: 13 residues. The DNA for the CDR3 is TGTGCCGGTGCGGAGACTAGCACAGATACGCAGTATTTT. It is translated as CAGAETSTDTQYF. The full variable domain, completed using reference TRBV2 and TRBJ2-3, is EPEVTQTPSHQVTQMGQEVILRCVPISNHLYFYWYRQILGQKVEFLVSFYNNEISEKSEIFDDQFSVERPDGSNFTLKIRSTKLEDSAMYFCAGAETSTDTQYFGPGTRLTVL.

This clonotype was observed a single time. One junction end does not reproduce the germline sequence, and a read error may be involved. The chain couples TRBV20-1 to TRBJ2-1; 8 nucleotides line up with TRBD2. Germline V gene sequence: CDR1 DFQATT, CDR2 SNEGSKA (reference sequence). The CDR3 extends over 14 amino acids. Written as DNA, the CDR3 is TGCGGTGCCCGATTTAGCGGGGTCGACAATGAGCAGTTCTTC. This encodes CGARFSGVDNEQFF.

By share, this clonotype counts as medium-sized. This chain uses TRBV2 with TRBJ2-3, with D uncertain. This CDR3 region has 13 residues. Trimming stripped 1 base from V and 12 bases from J, with 14 bases between. Germline CDR1 reads SNHLY; CDR2 reads FYNNEI. CDR3 nucleotide sequence: TGTGCCAGCAGTGAAGAAGGAAGGGTTGCACAGTATTTT. Amino acids: CASSEEGRVAQYF.

V is TRBV5-4 and J is TRBJ2-2; D remains ambiguous. This CDR3 contains 12 residues. Trimming removed 1 base at V and 7 bases at J, with 5 bases between. Germline CDR1 and CDR2: SGHNT and YYREEE (reference sequence). CDR3 sequence: CASSLKNGELFF. The CDR3 DNA reads as TGTGCCAGCAGCTTGAAAAACGGGGAGCTGTTTTTT.

By sample share, this clonotype is medium-sized. The chain uses TRBV18 and TRBJ1-1; tentatively, D is TRBD1 (6 bases). V was trimmed by 1 base and J by 1 base, leaving 7 bases between them. The CDR3 is 14 amino acids. Germline lookup yields CDR1 KGHSH and CDR2 LQKENI. The CDR3 DNA reads as TGTGCCAGCTCACCACAGGGGGGGAACACTGAAGCTTTCTTT. This translates into CASSPQGGNTEAFF.

This clonotype was recorded many times. This chain connects TRBV10-2 to TRBJ2-7, with 8 bases aligning to TRBD1. The CDR3 has 15 residues. V was clipped by 7 bases and J by 5 bases; unmatched bases: 13. Germline V gene lookup returns CDR1 WSHSY and CDR2 SAAADI. Here the CDR3 reads CASKGTGTGFHEQYF. CDR3 coding DNA: TGCGCCAGCAAAGGCACCGGGACAGGCTTCCACGAGCAGTACTTC.

This clonotype was detected once. The genes are TRBV19 and TRBJ2-6, with D perhaps matching TRBD1 (6 bases). CDR1 is LNHDA, CDR2 SQIVND, per germline (reference sequence). This CDR3 has 19 residues. Trimming cost V 5 bases and J 3 bases, with 23 bases left between them. The chain's CDR3 is CASSLRQDLKLVGANVLTF. The CDR3 nucleotides read TGTGCCAGTAGTTTGCGACAGGACCTTAAATTGGTTGGGGCCAACGTCCTGACTTTC. Looking up the rest from reference TRBV19 and TRBJ2-6 gives the full variable domain: DGGITQSPKYLFRKEGQNVTLSCEQNLNHDAMYWYRQDPGQGLRLIYYSQIVNDFQKGDIAEGYSVSREKKESFPLTVTSAQKNPTAFYLCASSLRQDLKLVGANVLTFGAGSRLTVL.

The table lists this clonotype with many counts. This sequence joins TRBV7-9 and TRBJ2-2; TRBD2 matches 11 bases. The CDR3 is 18 amino acids. The J segment lost 3 bases and the V segment lost 3 bases, leaving 9 bases of the junction unmatched. In germline, CDR1 is SEHNR, CDR2 FQNEAQ (reference sequence). This chain's CDR3 is CASSFALAGGADTGELFF. The CDR3 DNA reads TGTGCCAGCAGCTTTGCGCTAGCGGGAGGCGCGGACACCGGGGAGCTGTTTTTT.

This clonotype was seen a handful of times. This may be a read error: a much more frequent sequence differs by one nucleotide. V and J are TRBV20-1 and TRBJ2-5, with D perhaps TRBD2 (5 bases). Trimming removed 1 base at V and 4 bases at J, with 16 bases between. This CDR3 comprises 15 residues. Per the germline V gene, CDR1 is DFQATT and CDR2 is SNEGSKA (reference sequence). The CDR3 DNA reads TGCAGTGCTAGAGTTACGAGCGACTACCGAGAGACCCAGTACTTC. This sequence encodes CSARVTSDYRETQYF.

This clonotype is categorized as medium-sized. The chain recombines TRBV6-2 or TRBV6-3 with TRBJ2-2; no clear D gene. The V gene's germline CDR1 is MNHEY and CDR2 SVGEGT. Trimming stripped 2 bases from V and 4 bases from J, with 8 bases between. This CDR3 has 14 amino acids. CDR3 in DNA: TGTGCCAGCAGTTACGTCGCAGGCACCGGGGAGCTGTTTTTT. It codes for CASSYVAGTGELFF.

By frequency in the sample, this clonotype is medium-sized. The chain recombines TRBV18 with TRBJ2-7; possible D gene TRBD2, 6 bases. CDR1 is KGHSH and CDR2 is LQKENI in the germline V gene. The germline V and J ends were trimmed by 1 base and 4 bases, with 8 bases remaining between them. The CDR3 loop spans 13 amino acids. In nucleotides, the CDR3 is TGTGCCAGCTCACCACGGGGGGATTACGAGCAGTACTTC. It encodes CASSPRGDYEQYF. Drawing the rest from reference TRBV18 and TRBJ2-7, the complete variable domain is NAGVMQNPRHLVRRRGQEARLRCSPMKGHSHVYWYRQLPEEGLKFMVYLQKENIIDESGMPKERFSAEFPKEGPSILRIQQVVRGDSAAYFCASSPRGDYEQYFGPGTRLTVT.

This clonotype was observed many times. V gene TRBV12-3 or TRBV12-4 combines with J gene TRBJ2-1; 14 nucleotides match TRBD2. CDR3 length: 14 amino acids. V shed 5 bases and J 8 bases; nucleotides not matched to a gene: 2. CDR3 sequence (DNA): TGTGCCAGCAGTCGACTAGCGGGGGGGGATGAGCAGTTCTTC. Its translation: CASSRLAGGDEQFF.